This T cell receptor beta chain emerged from a study of PD-L1 blockade in urothelial cancer. The method was immunoSEQ multiplex PCR; TCRdb's version includes in-frame clones alone and lacks a portion of them. There are tens of thousands of clones in the sample; roughly 76% occur only once, and approximately 2.1% lies in the top ten. The CDR3 extends over 14 amino acids. Looked up from germline, CDR1 is SEHNR and CDR2 is FQNEAQ (reference sequence). The V end lost 1 base, the J end lost 8 bases, and 12 bases lay between the germline ends. Source: PBMCs, taken around atezolizumab (anti-PD-L1) treatment. This sequence originates from a man aged 50 to 60 with urothelial cancer. This sequence joins TRBV7-9 and TRBJ1-3, with D possibly being TRBD1 (5 bases). CDR3 loop: CASSLDRSRDTIYF. The CDR3 DNA follows: TGTGCCAGCAGCTTAGACAGGAGTCGAGACACCATATATTTT.